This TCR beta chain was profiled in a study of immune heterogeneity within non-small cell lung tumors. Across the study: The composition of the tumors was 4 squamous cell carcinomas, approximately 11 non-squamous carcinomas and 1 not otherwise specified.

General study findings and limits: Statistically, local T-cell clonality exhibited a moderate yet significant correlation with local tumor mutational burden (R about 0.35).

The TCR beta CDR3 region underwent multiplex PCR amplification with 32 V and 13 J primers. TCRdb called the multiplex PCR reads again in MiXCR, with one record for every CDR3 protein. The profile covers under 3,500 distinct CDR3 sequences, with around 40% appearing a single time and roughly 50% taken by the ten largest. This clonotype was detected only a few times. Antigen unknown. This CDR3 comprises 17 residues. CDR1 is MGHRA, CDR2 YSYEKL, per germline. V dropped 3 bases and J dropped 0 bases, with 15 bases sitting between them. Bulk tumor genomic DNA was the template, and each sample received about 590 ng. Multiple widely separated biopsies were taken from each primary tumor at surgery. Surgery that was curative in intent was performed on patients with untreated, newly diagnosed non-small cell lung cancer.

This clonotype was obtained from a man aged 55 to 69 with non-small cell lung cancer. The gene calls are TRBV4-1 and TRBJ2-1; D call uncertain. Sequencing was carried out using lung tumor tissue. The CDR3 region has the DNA TGCGCCAGCAGCCACATTTTGGCGGCGAGCTCCTACAATGAGCAGTTCTTC. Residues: CASSHILAASSYNEQFF.